The sample holds one count of the clone carrying this TCR beta chain. This sample stems from a study of blood T cell repertoires in COVID-19. The CDR3 contains 14 residues. Germline V CDR1 and CDR2: LNHNV, YYDKDF (reference sequence). J gave up 6 bases and V 4 bases, and 6 bases lay outside the gene matches. Assay used: immunoSEQ multiplex PCR; TCRdb lists only in-frame clones, some missing. The sample lists about 210,000 clones; 83% were seen once. Sequenced material: peripheral blood. The rearrangement joins TRBV15 to TRBJ2-3; 8 nucleotides align to TRBD1. The clonotype originates from a man between 45 and 60 years old with active or convalescent COVID-19. The CDR3 loop is CATSKGTGADTQYF. CDR3 in DNA: TGTGCCACCAGCAAGGGGACAGGAGCTGATACGCAGTATTTT.